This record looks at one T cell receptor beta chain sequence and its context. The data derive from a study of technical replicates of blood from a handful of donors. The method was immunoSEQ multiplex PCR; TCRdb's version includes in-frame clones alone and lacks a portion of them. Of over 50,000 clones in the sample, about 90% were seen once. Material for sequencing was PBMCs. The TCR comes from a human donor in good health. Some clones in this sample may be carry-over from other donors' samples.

The CDR3 spells CASSYGSGQPQHF. Written as DNA, the CDR3 is TGTGCCAGCAGTTATGGTTCGGGTCAGCCCCAGCATTTT. V usage is TRBV6-5 and J usage is TRBJ1-5, with D uncertain. CDR3 size: 13 residues. Looked up from germline, CDR1 is MNHEY and CDR2 is SVGAGI. V was trimmed by 3 bases and J by 6 bases, leaving 9 bases between them.